Below, one T cell receptor (beta chain) is given with its context. This sample was included in a study of blood T cell repertoires in COVID-19. Study at large: Sites across the United States, Italy and Spain contributed samples from acute and convalescent COVID-19. T cells, B-cell-depleted T cells, or PBMCs supplied cDNA or gDNA.

Measured with immunoSEQ multiplex PCR; TCRdb has only the in-frame clones, and not every one. This sample yields nearly 350,000 clones, of which over 70% are seen a single time; around 6% belongs to the top ten. J was trimmed by 5 bases and V by 4 bases; bases with no gene match: 10. The length of the CDR3 is 16 residues. Germline V CDR1 and CDR2: SGHAT, FQNNGV. The TCR originated in a woman aged 45-59 years with COVID-19, enrolled during active disease. This chain joins TRBV11-2 and TRBJ2-5; 10 bases agree with TRBD2. Sequenced input: peripheral blood. CDR3 region: CASSSTSGRAWETQYF. CDR3 in DNA: TGTGCCAGCAGCTCCACGAGCGGGAGGGCCTGGGAGACCCAGTACTTC. The full variable domain, completed using reference TRBV11-2 and TRBJ2-5, is EAGVAQSPRYKIIEKRQSVAFWCNPISGHATLYWYQQILGQGPKLLIQFQNNGVVDDSQLPKDRFSAERLKGVDSTLKIQPAKLEDSAVYLCASSSTSGRAWETQYFGPGTRLLVL.